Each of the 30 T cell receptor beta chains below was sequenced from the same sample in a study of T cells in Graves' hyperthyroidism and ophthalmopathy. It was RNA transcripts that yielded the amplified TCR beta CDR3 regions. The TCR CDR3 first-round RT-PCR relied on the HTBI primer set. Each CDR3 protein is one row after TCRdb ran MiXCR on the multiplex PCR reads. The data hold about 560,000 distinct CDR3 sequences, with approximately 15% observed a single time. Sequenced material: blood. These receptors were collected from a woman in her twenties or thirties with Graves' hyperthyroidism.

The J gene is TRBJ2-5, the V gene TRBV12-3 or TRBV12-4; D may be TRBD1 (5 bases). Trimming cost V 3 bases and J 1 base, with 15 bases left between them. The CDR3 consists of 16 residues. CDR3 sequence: CASSLSRGPLQETQYF. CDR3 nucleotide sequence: TGTGCCAGCAGTTTGTCTAGGGGTCCCCTCCAAGAGACCCAGTACTTC.

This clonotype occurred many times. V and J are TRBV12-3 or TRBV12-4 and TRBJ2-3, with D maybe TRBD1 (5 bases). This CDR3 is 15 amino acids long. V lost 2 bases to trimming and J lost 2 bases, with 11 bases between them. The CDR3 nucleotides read TGTGCCAGCAGTTTATCTGGCAGGGACACAGATACGCAGTATTTT. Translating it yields CASSLSGRDTDTQYF.

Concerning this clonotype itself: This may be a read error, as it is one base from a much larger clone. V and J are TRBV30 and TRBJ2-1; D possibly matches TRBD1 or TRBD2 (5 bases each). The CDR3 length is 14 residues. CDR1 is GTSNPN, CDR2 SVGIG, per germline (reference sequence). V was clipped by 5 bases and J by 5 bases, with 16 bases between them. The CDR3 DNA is TGTGCCTGGCAGATAAGAGGGGCCCACAATGAGCAGTTCTTC. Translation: CAWQIRGAHNEQFF.

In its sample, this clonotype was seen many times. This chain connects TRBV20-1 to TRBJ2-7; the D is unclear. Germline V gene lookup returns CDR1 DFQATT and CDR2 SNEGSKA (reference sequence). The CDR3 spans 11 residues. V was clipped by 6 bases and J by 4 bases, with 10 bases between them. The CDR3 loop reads CSAKREYEQYF. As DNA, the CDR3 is TGCAGTGCAAAGCGAGAGTACGAGCAGTACTTC.

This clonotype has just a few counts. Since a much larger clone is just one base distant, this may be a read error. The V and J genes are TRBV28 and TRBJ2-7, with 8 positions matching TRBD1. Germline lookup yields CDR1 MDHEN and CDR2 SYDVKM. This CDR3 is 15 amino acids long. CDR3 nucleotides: TGTGCCAGCAGTTTATGGGGACAGGCGCTCTACGAGCGGTACTTC. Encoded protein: CASSLWGQALYERYF.

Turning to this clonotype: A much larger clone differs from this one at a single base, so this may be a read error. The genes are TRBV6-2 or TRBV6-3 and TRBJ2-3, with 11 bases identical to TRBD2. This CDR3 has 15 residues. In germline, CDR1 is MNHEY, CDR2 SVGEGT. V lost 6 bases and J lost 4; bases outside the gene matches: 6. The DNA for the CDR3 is TGTGCCAGCAGACAACTAGCGGGAGAGGCAGATACGCAGTATTTT. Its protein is CASRQLAGEADTQYF.

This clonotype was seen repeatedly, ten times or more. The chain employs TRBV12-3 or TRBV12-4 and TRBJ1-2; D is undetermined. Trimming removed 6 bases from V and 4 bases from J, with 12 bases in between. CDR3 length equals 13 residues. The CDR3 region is CASSPNDGYGYTF. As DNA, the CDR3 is TGTGCCAGCAGCCCCAACGACGGCTATGGCTACACCTTC.

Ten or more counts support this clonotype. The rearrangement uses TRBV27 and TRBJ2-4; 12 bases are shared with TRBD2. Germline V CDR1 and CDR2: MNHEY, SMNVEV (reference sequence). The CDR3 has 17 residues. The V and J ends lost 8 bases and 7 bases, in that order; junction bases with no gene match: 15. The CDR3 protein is CASSGGPRLAGANIQYF. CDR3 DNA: TGTGCCAGCTCCGGGGGCCCCCGACTAGCGGGAGCGAACATTCAGTACTTC.

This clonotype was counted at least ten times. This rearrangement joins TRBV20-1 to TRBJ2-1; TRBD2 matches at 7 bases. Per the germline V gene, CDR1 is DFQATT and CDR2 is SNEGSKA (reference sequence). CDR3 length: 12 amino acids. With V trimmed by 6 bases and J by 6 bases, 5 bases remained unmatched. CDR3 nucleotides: TGCAGTGCCCTTTGGGAGGGCAATGAGCAGTTCTTC. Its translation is CSALWEGNEQFF.

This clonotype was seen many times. This CDR3 is CSVGTQREPTYEQYF. The DNA for the CDR3 is TGCAGCGTTGGTACCCAGCGGGAGCCCACGTACGAGCAGTACTTC. The V call is TRBV29-1, the J call TRBJ2-7, with TRBD2 identical over 8 bases. The trim removed 4 bases at V and 4 bases at J, leaving 12 bases unmatched. CDR1 is SQVTM, CDR2 ANQGSEA, per germline. This CDR3 has 15 residues.

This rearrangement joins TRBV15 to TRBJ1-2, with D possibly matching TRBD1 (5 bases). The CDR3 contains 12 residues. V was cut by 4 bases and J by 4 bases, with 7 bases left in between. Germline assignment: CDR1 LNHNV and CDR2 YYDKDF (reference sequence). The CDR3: CATSTGGYGYTF. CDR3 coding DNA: TGTGCCACCAGCACTGGGGGCTATGGCTACACCTTC. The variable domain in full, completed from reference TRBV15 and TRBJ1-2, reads DAMVIQNPRYQVTQFGKPVTLSCSQTLNHNVMYWYQQKSSQAPKLLFHYYDKDFNNEADTPDNFQSRRPNTSFCFLDIRSPGLGDTAMYLCATSTGGYGYTFGSGTRLTVV.

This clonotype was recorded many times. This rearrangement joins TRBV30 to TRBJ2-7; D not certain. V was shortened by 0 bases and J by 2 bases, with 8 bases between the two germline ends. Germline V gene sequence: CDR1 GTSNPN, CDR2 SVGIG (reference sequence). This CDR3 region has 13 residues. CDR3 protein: CAWSVARPYEQYF. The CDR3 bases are TGTGCCTGGAGTGTAGCTCGCCCCTACGAGCAGTACTTC.

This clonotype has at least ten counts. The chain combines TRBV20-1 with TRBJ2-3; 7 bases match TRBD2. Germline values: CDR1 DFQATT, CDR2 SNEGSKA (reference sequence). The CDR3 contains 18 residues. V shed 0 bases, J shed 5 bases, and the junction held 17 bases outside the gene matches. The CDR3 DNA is TGCAGTGCTAGAGATTACAACAGTCCAGCGGGAAGGGGAGATACGCAGTATTTT. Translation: CSARDYNSPAGRGDTQYF.

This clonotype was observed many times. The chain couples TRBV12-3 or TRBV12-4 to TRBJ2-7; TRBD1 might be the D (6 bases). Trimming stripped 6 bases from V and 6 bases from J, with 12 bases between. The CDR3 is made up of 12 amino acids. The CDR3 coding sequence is TGTGCCAGCAGCTTTGGCAGGGGCGAGCAGTACTTC. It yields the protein CASSFGRGEQYF.

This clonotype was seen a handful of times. The DNA for the CDR3 is TGTGCCAGCAGTGCTCGCACAGGAGTTACCCATCAGCCCCAGCATTTT. It translates to CASSARTGVTHQPQHF. J is TRBJ1-5 and V is TRBV6-1, with a possible D match to TRBD1 (5 bases). CDR1 and CDR2 (germline): MNHNS, SASEGT. CDR3 size: 16 residues. Trimming removed 4 bases from V and 5 bases from J, with 18 bases in between.

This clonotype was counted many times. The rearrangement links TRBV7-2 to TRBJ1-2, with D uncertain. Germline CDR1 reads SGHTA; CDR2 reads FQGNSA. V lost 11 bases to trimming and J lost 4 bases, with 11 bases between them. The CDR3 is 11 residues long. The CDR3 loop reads CAARSLYGYTF. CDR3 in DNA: TGTGCCGCGCGGTCCCTCTATGGCTACACCTTC.

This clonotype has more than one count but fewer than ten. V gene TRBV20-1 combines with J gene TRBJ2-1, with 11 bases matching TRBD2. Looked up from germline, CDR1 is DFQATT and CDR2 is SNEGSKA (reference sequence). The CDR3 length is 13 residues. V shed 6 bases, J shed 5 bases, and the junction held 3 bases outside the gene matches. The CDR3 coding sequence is TGCAGTGCCCCGACTAGCGGGAACAATGAGCAGTTCTTC. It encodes CSAPTSGNNEQFF.

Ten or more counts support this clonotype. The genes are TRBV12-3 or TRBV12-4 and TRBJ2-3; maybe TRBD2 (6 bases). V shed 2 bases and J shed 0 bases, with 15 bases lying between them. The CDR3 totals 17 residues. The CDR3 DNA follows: TGTGCCAGCAGTTTATTCGGGACTGCGACTAGCACAGATACGCAGTATTTT. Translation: CASSLFGTATSTDTQYF.

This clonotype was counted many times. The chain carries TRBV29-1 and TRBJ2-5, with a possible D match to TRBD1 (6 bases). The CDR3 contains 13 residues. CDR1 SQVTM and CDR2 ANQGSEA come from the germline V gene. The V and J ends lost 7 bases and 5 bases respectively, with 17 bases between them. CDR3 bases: TGCAGCGCCCGACCAGGGGCTTGGGAGACCCAGTACTTC. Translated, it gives CSARPGAWETQYF.

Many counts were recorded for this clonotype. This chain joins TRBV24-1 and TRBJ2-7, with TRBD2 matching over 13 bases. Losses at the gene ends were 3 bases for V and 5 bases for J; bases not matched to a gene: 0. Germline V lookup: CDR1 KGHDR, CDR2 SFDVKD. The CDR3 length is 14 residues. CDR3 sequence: CATSDGLAGDEQYF. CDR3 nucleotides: TGTGCCACCAGTGATGGACTAGCGGGAGACGAGCAGTACTTC.

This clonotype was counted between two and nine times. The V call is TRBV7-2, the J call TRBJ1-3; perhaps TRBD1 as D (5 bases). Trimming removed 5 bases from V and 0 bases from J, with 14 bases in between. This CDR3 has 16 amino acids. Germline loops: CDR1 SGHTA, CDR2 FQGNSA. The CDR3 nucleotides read TGTGCCAGCAGCGGGCGGGGCAGGAGCTCTGGAAACACCATATATTTT. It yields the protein CASSGRGRSSGNTIYF.

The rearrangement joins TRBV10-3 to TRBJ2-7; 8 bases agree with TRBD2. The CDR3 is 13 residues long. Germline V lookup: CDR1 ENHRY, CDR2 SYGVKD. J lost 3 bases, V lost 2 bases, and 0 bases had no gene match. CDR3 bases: TGTGCCATCAGTGAGACTAGCGGCTACGAGCAGTACTTC. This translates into CAISETSGYEQYF.

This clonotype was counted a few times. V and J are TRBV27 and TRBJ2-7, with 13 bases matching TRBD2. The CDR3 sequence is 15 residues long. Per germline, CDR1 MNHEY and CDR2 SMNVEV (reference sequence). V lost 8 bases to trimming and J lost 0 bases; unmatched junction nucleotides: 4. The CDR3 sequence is CASLGLAGLSYEQYF. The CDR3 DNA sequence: TGTGCCAGCCTGGGACTAGCGGGGCTCTCCTACGAGCAGTACTTC.

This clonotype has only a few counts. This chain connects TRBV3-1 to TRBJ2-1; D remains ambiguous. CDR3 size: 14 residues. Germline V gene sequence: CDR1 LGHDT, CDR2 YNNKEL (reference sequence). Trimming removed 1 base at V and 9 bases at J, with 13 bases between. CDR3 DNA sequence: TGTGCCAGCAGCCAAGGCAGCAGCGTGGCTGAGCAGTTCTTC. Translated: CASSQGSSVAEQFF.

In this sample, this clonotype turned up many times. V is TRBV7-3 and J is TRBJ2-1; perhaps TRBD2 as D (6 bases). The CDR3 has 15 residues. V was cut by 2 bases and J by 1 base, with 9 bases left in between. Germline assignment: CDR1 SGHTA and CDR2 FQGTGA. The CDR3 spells CASSLWEASYNEQFF. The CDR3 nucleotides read TGTGCCAGCAGCTTATGGGAGGCTTCCTACAATGAGCAGTTCTTC. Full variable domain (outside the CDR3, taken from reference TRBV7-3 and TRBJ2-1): GAGVSQTPSNKVTEKGKYVELRCDPISGHTALYWYRQSLGQGPEFLIYFQGTGAADDSGLPNDRFFAVRPEGSVSTLKIQRTERGDSAVYLCASSLWEASYNEQFFGPGTRLTVL.

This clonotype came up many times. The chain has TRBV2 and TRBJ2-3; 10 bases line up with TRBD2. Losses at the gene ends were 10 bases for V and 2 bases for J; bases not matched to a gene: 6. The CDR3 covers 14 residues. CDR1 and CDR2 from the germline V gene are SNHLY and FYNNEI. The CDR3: CANRTSGFTDTQYF. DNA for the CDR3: TGTGCCAATAGGACTAGCGGATTCACAGATACGCAGTATTTT.

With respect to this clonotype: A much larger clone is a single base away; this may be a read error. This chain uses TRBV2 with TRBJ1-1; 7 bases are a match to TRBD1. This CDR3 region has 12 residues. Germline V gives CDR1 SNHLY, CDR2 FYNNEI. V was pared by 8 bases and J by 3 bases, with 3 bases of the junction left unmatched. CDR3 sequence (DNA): TGTGCCAGCGGGACAGAGGACACTGAAGCTTTCTTT. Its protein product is CASGTEDTEAFF. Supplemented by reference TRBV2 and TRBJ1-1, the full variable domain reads EPEVTQTPSHQVTQMGQEVILRCVPISNHLYFYWYRQILGQKVEFLVSFYNNEISEKSEIFDDQFSVERPDGSNFTLKIRSTKLEDSAMYFCASGTEDTEAFFGQGTRLTVV.

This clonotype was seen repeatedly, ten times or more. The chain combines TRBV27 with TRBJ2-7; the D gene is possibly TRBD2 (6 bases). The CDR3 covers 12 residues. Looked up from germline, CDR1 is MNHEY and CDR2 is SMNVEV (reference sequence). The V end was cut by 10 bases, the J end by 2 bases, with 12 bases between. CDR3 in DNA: TGTGCCACCCGGAGGGTCCCCTACGAGCAGTACTTC. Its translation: CATRRVPYEQYF.

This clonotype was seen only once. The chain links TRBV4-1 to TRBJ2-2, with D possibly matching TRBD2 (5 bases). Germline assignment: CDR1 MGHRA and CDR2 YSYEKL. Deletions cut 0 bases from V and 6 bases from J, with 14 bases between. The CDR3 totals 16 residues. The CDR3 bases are TGCGCCAGCAGCCAAGATCATGGGGAGCGCGCCGGGGAGCTGTTTTTT. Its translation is CASSQDHGERAGELFF.

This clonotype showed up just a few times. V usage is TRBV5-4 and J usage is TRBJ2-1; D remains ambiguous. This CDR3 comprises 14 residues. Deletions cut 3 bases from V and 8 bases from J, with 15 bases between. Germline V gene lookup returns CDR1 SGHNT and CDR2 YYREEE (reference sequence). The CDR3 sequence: CASSSDRSLYEQFF. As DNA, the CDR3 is TGTGCCAGCAGCTCCGACCGGTCTTTGTATGAGCAGTTCTTC.